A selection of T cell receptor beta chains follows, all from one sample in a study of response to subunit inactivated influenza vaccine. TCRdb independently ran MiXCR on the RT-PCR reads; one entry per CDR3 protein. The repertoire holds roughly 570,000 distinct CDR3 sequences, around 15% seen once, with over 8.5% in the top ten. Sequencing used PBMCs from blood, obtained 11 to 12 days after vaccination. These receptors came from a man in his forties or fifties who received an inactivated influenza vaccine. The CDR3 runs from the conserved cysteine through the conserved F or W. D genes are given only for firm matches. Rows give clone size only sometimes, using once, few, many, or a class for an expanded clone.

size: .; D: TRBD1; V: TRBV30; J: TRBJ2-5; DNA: TGTGCCTGGGAACAGGGGAAAGAGACCCAGTACTTC; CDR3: CAWEQGKETQYF
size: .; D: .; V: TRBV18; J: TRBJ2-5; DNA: TGTGCCAGCTCACCACCGGGCAGTCAAGAGACCCAGTACTTC; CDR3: CASSPPGSQETQYF
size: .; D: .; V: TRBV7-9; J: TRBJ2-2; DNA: TGTGCCAGCAGCTTAGATTCCGGGACCGGGGAGCTGTTTTTT; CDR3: CASSLDSGTGELFF
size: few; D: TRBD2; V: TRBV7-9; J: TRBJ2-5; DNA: TGTGCCAGCAGCTTAGAGCCTAGCGGGAAAGAGACCCAGTACTTC; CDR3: CASSLEPSGKETQYF
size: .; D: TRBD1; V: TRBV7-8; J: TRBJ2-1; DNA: TGTGCCAGCAGCCTAGGACAGGGGGCTGAGCAGTTCTTC; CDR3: CASSLGQGAEQFF
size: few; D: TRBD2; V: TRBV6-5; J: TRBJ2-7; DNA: TGTGCCAGCAGTTGGGACTACTCCTACGAGCAGTACTTC; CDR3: CASSWDYSYEQYF
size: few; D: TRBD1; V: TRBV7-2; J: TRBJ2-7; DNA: TGTGCCAGCAGCCAAACGGGACAGGAGAAGCAGTACTTC; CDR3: CASSQTGQEKQYF
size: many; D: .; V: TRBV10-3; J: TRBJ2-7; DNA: TGTGCCACCACTCCAGCGGTCCCCTCCTACGAGCAGTACTTC; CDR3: CATTPAVPSYEQYF
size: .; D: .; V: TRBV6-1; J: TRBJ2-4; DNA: TGTGCCAGCCTACAGGCAAACATTCAGTACTTC; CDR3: CASLQANIQYF
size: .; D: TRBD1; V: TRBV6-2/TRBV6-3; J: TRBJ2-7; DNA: TGTGCCAGCAGCCGGAAGACAGGGAACGAGCAGTACTTC; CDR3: CASSRKTGNEQYF
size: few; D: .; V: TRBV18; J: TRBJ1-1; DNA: TGTGCCAGCTCAAAGGGACCGGTGAACACTGAAGCTTTCTTT; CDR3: CASSKGPVNTEAFF
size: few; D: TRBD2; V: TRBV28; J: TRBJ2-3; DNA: TGTGCCAGCAGTGCCCCCACTAGCGGGAGAAGCACAGATACGCAGTATTTT; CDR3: CASSAPTSGRSTDTQYF
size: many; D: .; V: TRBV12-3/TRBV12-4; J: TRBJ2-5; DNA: TGTGCCAGCAGCCTGGGGACGGGGGAGACCCAGTACTTC; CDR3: CASSLGTGETQYF
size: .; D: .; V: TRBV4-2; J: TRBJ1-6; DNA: TGTGCCAGCAGCCAAGTATCACAGGAGAATTCACCCCTCCACTTT; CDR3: CASSQVSQENSPLHF
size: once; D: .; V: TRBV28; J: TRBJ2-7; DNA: TGTGCCAGCAGGCCAGTGGATTCCTACGAGCAGTACTTC; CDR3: CASRPVDSYEQYF
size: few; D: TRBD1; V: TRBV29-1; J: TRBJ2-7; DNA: TGCAGCGGGCGGACAGGGTACGAGCAGTACTTC; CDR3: CSGRTGYEQYF
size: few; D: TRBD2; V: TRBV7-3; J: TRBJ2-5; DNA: TGTGCCAGCAGCTTAAGAGGGCCAGCGGGAGGGCCGGTCCGCCAAGAGACCCAGTACTTC; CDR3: CASSLRGPAGGPVRQETQYF
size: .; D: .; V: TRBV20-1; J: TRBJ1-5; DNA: TGCAGTGCTGTCCAGGGTTACAATCAGCCCCAGCATTTT; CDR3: CSAVQGYNQPQHF
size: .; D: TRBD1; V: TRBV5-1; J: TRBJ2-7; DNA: TGCGCCAGCAACCGTGGACAGGGGAACTACGAGCAGTACTTC; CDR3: CASNRGQGNYEQYF
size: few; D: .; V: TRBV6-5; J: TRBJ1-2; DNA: TGTGCCAGCAGTTACACCATTAACTATGGCTACACCTTC; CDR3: CASSYTINYGYTF
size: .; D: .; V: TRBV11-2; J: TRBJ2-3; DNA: TGTGCCAGCACCCCGTTTATGGCTCAGAGCACAGATACGCAGTATTTT; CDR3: CASTPFMAQSTDTQYF
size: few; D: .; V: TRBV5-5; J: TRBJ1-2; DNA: TGTGCCAGCAGCGAGACAGCTAACTATGGCTACACCTTC; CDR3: CASSETANYGYTF
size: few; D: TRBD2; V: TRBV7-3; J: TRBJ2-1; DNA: TGTGCCAGCAGCTTACTAGCGGGAGCTGAGCAGTTCTTC; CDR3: CASSLLAGAEQFF
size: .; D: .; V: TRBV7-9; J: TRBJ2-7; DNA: TGTGCCAGCAGCTTAGGGACCCCCCTCTACGAGCAGTACTTC; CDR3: CASSLGTPLYEQYF
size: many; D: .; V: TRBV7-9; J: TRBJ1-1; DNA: TGTGCCAGCAGCCCCAACAGGGCATTGAACACTGAAGCTTTCTTT; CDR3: CASSPNRALNTEAFF
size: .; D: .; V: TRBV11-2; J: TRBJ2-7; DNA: TGTGCCAGCAGCTTCTTCGACCAAGCTAACGAGCAGTACTTC; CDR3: CASSFFDQANEQYF
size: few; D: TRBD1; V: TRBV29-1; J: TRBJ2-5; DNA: TGCAGCATGGGACAGAGGGAGACCCAGTACTTC; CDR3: CSMGQRETQYF
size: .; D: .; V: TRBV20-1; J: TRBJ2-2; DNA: TGCAGTGCTAGAGATACTTTCCGGCCGAACACCGGGGAGCTGTTTTTT; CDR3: CSARDTFRPNTGELFF
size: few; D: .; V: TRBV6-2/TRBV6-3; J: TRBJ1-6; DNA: TGTGCCAGCAGAGGATCGGGCTATAATTCACCCCTCCACTTT; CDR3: CASRGSGYNSPLHF
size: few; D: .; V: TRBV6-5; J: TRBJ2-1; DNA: TGTGCCAGCACCCCCCCAGGCGGTGAGCAGTTCTTC; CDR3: CASTPPGGEQFF
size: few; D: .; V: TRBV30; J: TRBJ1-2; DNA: TGTGCCTGGAGGGCAGACAGAGGTTCTAACTATGGCTACACCTTC; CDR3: CAWRADRGSNYGYTF
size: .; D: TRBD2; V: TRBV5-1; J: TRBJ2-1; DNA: TGCGCCAGCAGCTTGGAAATATCGGGACTAGCGGGAGGGCCCTCCTACAATGAGCAGTTCTTC; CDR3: CASSLEISGLAGGPSYNEQFF
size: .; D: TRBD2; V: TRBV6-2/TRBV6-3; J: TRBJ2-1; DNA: TGTGCCAGCAGTTATCCTCTAGCGGGAGTCTACAATGAGCAGTTCTTC; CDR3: CASSYPLAGVYNEQFF
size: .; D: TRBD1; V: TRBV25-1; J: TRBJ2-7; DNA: TGTGCCAGCAGTCCGGGACAGGGAGAATTCTACGAGCAGTACTTC; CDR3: CASSPGQGEFYEQYF
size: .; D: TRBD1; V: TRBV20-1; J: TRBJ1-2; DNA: TGCAGTGCTACAACCGGGACAGGGTTGCGAGGTGGCTACACCTTC; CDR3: CSATTGTGLRGGYTF
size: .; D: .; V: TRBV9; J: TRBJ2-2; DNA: TGTGCCAGCAGCGCCAGGGGAAACACCGGGGAGCTGTTTTTT; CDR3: CASSARGNTGELFF
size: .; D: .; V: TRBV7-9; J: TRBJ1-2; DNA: TGTGCCAGCAGCTCCAACAGCTATGGCTACACCTTC; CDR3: CASSSNSYGYTF
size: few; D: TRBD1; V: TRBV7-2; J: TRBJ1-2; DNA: TGTGCCAGCAGCTTAAGGGGGCAAAGCCACACCTTC; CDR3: CASSLRGQSHTF
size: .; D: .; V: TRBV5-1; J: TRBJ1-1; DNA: TGCGCCAGCAGCCCGATGGGCGGGAACACTGAAGCTTTCTTT; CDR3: CASSPMGGNTEAFF
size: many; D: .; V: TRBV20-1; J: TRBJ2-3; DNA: TGCAGTGCCCCCCTTGACGAGCTAGGGAGAGATACGCAGTATTTT; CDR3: CSAPLDELGRDTQYF
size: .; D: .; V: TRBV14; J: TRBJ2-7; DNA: TGTGCCAGCAGCCAAAACCCCCTTAGTTGGCAGTACTTC; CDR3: CASSQNPLSWQYF
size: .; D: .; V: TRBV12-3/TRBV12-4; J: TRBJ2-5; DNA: TGTGCCAGCAGCCGTATCCTGGGGGAGACCCAGTACTTC; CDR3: CASSRILGETQYF
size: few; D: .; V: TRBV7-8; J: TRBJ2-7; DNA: TGTGCCAGCAGCTTAGAGGTGGGAGTAGGCGAGCAGTACTTC; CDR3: CASSLEVGVGEQYF
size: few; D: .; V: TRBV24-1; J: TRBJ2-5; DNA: TGTGCCACCAGTGATTTAAGTTCCAGGGGAGAGACCCAGTACTTC; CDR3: CATSDLSSRGETQYF
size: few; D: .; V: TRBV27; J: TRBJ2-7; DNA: TGTGCCAGCAGTAGGGCCCAGTTATACGAGCAGTACTTC; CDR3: CASSRAQLYEQYF
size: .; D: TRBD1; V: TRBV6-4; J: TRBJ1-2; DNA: TGTGCCAGCAGTGACTCAGCCGGGACAGGGTCGGAGGGCTACACCTTC; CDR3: CASSDSAGTGSEGYTF
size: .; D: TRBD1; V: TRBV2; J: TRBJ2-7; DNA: TGTGCCAGCAGTCATGGACAGGGTGGCTACGAGCAGTACTTC; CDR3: CASSHGQGGYEQYF
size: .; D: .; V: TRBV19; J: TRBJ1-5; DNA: TGTGCCAGTAGTGGGGACGGGGGACGCGGCAATCAGCCCCAGCATTTT; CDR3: CASSGDGGRGNQPQHF
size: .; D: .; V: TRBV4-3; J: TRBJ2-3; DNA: TGCGCCAGCAGCCAAGGGGGATTCAACCGTCCTCGGGATACGCAGTATTTT; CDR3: CASSQGGFNRPRDTQYF